This T cell receptor (beta chain) was sequenced for a study of blood T cell repertoires in COVID-19. Here immunoSEQ multiplex PCR was the method, and the copy in TCRdb shows in-frame clones only, minus some. The table lists 200,000 to 250,000 clones, around 90% of them singletons, with more than 1.5% in the top ten. Germline CDR1 is KGHDR and CDR2 is SFDVKD. This CDR3 comprises 13 residues. Between the trimmed V and J ends, which lost 6 bases and 5 bases, there was a span of 9 bases. The chain has TRBV24-1 and TRBJ2-2; D is possibly TRBD1 (5 bases). This clonotype was sampled from a man between 65 and 85 years old with acute or convalescent COVID-19. The sequencing input was peripheral blood. The CDR3 reads CATSTQGTGELFF. CDR3 coding DNA: TGTGCCACCAGTACGCAGGGAACCGGGGAGCTGTTTTTT.